Presented here are 10 T cell receptor beta chains from one specimen sequenced in a study of T cells after yellow fever vaccination. MiXCR was run by TCRdb on the 5' RACE reads, yielding one entry per CDR3 protein. The data show more than 75,000 distinct CDR3 sequences, with 8.9% seen just once and roughly 15% held by the top ten. Source: CD8+ T cells not binding an NS4B(214-222) dextramer, sorted from PBMCs, taken less than 16 days after the first yellow fever vaccination. The receptor set was obtained from a man between 18 and 29 years old who received the YFV17D yellow fever vaccine.

The chain couples TRBV12-3 or TRBV12-4 to TRBJ1-5; D unclear. This CDR3 region has 13 residues. The V gene lost 6 bases and the J gene lost 5 bases, with 11 bases spanning the gap. The CDR3 is CASSLDGDQPQHF. The DNA for the CDR3 is TGTGCCAGCAGCTTGGACGGAGATCAGCCCCAGCATTTT.

The V call is TRBV7-8, the J call TRBJ2-1; D is unclear. Trimming shortened V by 1 base and J by 9 bases, and 7 bases separated the two germline ends. Germline CDR1 SGHVS, CDR2 FQNEAQ. The CDR3 covers 12 residues. The CDR3 bases are TGTGCCAGCAGCTTAGTCTCCCCTGAGCAGTTCTTC. Translated: CASSLVSPEQFF.

The chain is built from TRBV5-1 and TRBJ2-3; 13 nucleotides agree with TRBD2. The CDR3 totals 14 residues. The V gene's germline CDR1 is SGHRS and CDR2 YFSETQ. V lost 7 bases to trimming and J lost 6 bases; unmatched junction nucleotides: 5. The CDR3: CASRLAGGSDTQYF. As DNA, the CDR3 is TGCGCCAGCCGACTAGCGGGGGGAAGCGATACGCAGTATTTT.

This clonotype was recorded a few times. The V gene is TRBV6-2 or TRBV6-3, the J gene TRBJ2-2; D gene unclear. V dropped 4 bases and J dropped 4 bases, with 7 bases sitting between them. CDR1 and CDR2 from the germline V gene are MNHEY and SVGEGT. The CDR3 extends over 13 amino acids. The CDR3 nucleotides are TGTGCCAGCAGTTCGACACTCACCGGGGAGCTGTTTTTT. It codes for CASSSTLTGELFF.

This clonotype has at least ten counts. This chain uses TRBV7-2 with TRBJ2-2; D call uncertain. The CDR3 contains 12 residues. Per the germline V gene, CDR1 is SGHTA and CDR2 is FQGNSA. Between the trimmed V and J ends, which lost 5 bases and 2 bases, there was a span of 3 bases. The CDR3 is CASSANTGELFF. DNA for the CDR3: TGTGCCAGCAGCGCTAACACCGGGGAGCTGTTTTTT.

This clonotype was detected many times. V and J are TRBV5-1 and TRBJ2-1; possible D gene TRBD1, 5 bases. This CDR3 region has 11 residues. Per germline, CDR1 SGHRS and CDR2 YFSETQ. Trimming removed 3 bases at V and 8 bases at J, with 6 bases between. CDR3 amino acids: CASSWGYEQFF. Written as DNA, the CDR3 is TGCGCCAGCAGCTGGGGCTATGAGCAGTTCTTC.

This clonotype turned up a few times. The chain's CDR3 is CASSGGGQGVSNEQFF. The CDR3 nucleotides are TGCGCCAGCAGTGGGGGAGGACAGGGGGTTTCCAATGAGCAGTTCTTC. This chain uses TRBV4-1 with TRBJ2-1; TRBD1 agrees at 10 bases. Trimming took 6 bases from V and 6 from J; bases not matched to a gene: 11. The germline gives CDR1 MGHRA, CDR2 YSYEKL. The CDR3 runs 16 residues.

This chain links TRBV20-1 with TRBJ2-4; 8 bases are shared with TRBD1. The CDR3 runs to 17 residues. The V segment lost 5 bases and the J segment 0 bases; nucleotides outside the gene matches: 12. Germline V gives CDR1 DFQATT, CDR2 SNEGSKA (reference sequence). CDR3 sequence: CSAHLPWTGTAKNIQYF. In DNA, the CDR3 is TGCAGTGCTCACTTACCCTGGACAGGGACAGCCAAAAACATTCAGTACTTC.

This chain links TRBV10-3 with TRBJ2-2; the D gene is possibly TRBD2 (7 bases). V was shortened by 2 bases and J by 1 base, with 8 bases between the two germline ends. The CDR3 runs 15 residues. Germline values: CDR1 ENHRY, CDR2 SYGVKD. The CDR3 spells CAISERGGNTGELFF. CDR3 nucleotide sequence: TGTGCCATCAGTGAGAGGGGGGGGAACACCGGGGAGCTGTTTTTT.

The J gene is TRBJ2-3, the V gene TRBV7-6; D remains ambiguous. The CDR3 is 16 amino acids. The germline V gene has CDR1 SGHVS and CDR2 FNYEAQ. V lost 4 bases to trimming and J lost 2 bases, with 16 bases between them. In DNA form, the CDR3 reads TGTGCCAGCAGCTCACCGACACTTGCCTCCACAGATACGCAGTATTTT. It translates to CASSSPTLASTDTQYF.